This paragraph covers one TCR beta chain sequence. Its antigen is unknown. The data were obtained in a study of vaccination and CD4 T cells after COVID-19. At the level of the study: Convalescent patients gave post-COVID blood a median about 110 days post-diagnosis, range 35 to 161. General observations from the study: The median proportion of reactive clones detected only post-vaccination in convalescent patients was about 87%. In convalescent patients, 304 of 307 vaccine-specific clones were mono-reactive for SARS-CoV-2 spike.

Cultured CD4+ T cells had their DNA profiled by the Oncomine TCR Beta short-read assay. In TCRdb, the PCR reads were re-called with MiXCR into one record per CDR3 protein. The table shows 4,000 to 6,000 distinct CDR3 sequences, with approximately 46% occurring only once. Treatment given: approximately nine-day PBMC culture with coronavirus spike peptide pools or control peptides (ViraFEST assay). Ahead of the COVID-19 pandemic (2011-2018), the CD4+ T cells of the unexposed donor were collected. Antigen-specific T cell expansion with peptide pools preceded TCR sequencing in the ViraFEST approach. Sequencing input: CD4+ T cells from blood, cultured in vitro. This clonotype was obtained from a human donor in good health.

In DNA, the CDR3 is TGTGCCAGCAAAGGGGCCGCTAACTATGGCTACACCTTC. Translation: CASKGAANYGYTF. V gene TRBV6-1 combines with J gene TRBJ1-2; TRBD1 might be the D (5 bases). V lost 7 bases and J lost 0, with 9 bases in between. Germline V gene data show CDR1 as MNHNS and CDR2 as SASEGT. CDR3 size: 13 residues.